This note documents a single T cell receptor beta chain sequence. The target antigen is unknown. This sample stems from a study of shared clonotypes between healthy human individuals. An approximately 220 ng quantity of DNA, 30,000 to 35,000 T cell genomes, went into the sorted-subset replicate PCRs. Measured with immunoSEQ multiplex PCR; TCRdb has only the in-frame clones, and not every one. The sample contains around 1.6 million clones, 98% of which appear only once. Study outcomes and limitations: Sharing across four donors was highest in naive CD4 (approximately 5%) and lowest in memory CD8 (about 0.4%). Clonotype sharing across donors was expected to vary with sequencing depth.

Specimen: naive CD4+ T cells sorted from blood. Subset meaning: CD45RA+ positively selected. This receptor was obtained from a man aged 25 to 40 in good health.

CDR3 sequence reads: CASRPGAGTEAFF. CDR3 nucleotide sequence: TGCGCCAGCAGACCGGGCGCGGGCACTGAAGCTTTCTTT. The V and J genes are TRBV5-1 and TRBJ1-1; D remains ambiguous. The V gene's germline CDR1 is SGHRS and CDR2 YFSETQ. Trimming removed 5 bases at V and 4 bases at J, with 12 bases between. The CDR3 covers 13 residues.